The 10 T cell receptor beta chains reported below all come from one sample, sequenced in a study of cytomegalovirus exposure and HLA in healthy donors. PCR amplification relied on 60 Vbeta primers (plus 13 Jbeta primers). The assay was immunoSEQ multiplex PCR, and TCRdb's table has in-frame clones only and misses some. The table includes 210,000 or so clones, roughly four fifths detected once. The sequenced sample consisted of PBMCs. The origin of the receptors is a woman between 45 and 60 years old in good health and CMV-seropositive.

This clone was picked up a small number of times. One junction end does not reproduce the germline sequence, and a read error may be involved. V usage is TRBV7-6 and J usage is TRBJ2-2; D is unclear. The V gene's germline CDR1 is SGHVS and CDR2 FNYEAQ. This CDR3 has 16 amino acids. CDR3 coding DNA: TGTGCCAGCAGATTAGGGCCGGAGCCCTACACCGGGGAGCTGTTTTTT. Translated: CASRLGPEPYTGELFF.

This sequence joins TRBV19 and TRBJ1-2; the D is unclear. The CDR3 extends over 13 amino acids. Germline CDR1 and CDR2: LNHDA and SQIVND (reference sequence). The V and J ends lost 4 bases and 2 bases respectively, with 8 bases between them. CDR3 sequence reads: CASSKTTNYGYTF. The CDR3 DNA follows: TGTGCCAGTAGTAAGACAACGAACTATGGCTACACCTTC.

This chain uses TRBV5-1 with TRBJ2-1; 8 bases map to TRBD2. This CDR3 has 15 amino acids. After removal of 0 bases from V and 2 bases from J, the junction contained 1 base not matched to a gene. CDR1 SGHRS and CDR2 YFSETQ come from the germline V gene. CDR3 in amino acids: CASSLAGGTYNEQFF. In nucleotides, the CDR3 is TGCGCCAGCAGCTTGGCGGGGGGGACCTACAATGAGCAGTTCTTC.

V is TRBV7-8 and J is TRBJ1-2; D might be TRBD1 (6 bases). CDR1 and CDR2 (germline): SGHVS, FQNEAQ. The CDR3 has 14 amino acids. With 5 bases removed from V and 8 bases from J, the gap between germline ends came to 18 bases. CDR3 in amino acids: CASSPGGAGSGYTF. The CDR3 bases are TGTGCCAGCAGCCCCGGGGGGGCAGGGTCCGGCTACACCTTC.

This clone was observed a single time. The chain joins TRBV10-3 to TRBJ1-1, with D perhaps matching TRBD1 (5 bases). This CDR3 has 13 residues. From germline, CDR1 is ENHRY and CDR2 SYGVKD. Trimming cost V 4 bases and J 4 bases, with 10 bases left between them. The CDR3 here is CAISGGGGTEAFF. The CDR3 DNA sequence: TGTGCCATCAGTGGGGGGGGAGGCACTGAAGCTTTCTTT.

The chain joins TRBV6-5 to TRBJ1-6; no reliable D call. The V gene's germline CDR1 is MNHEY and CDR2 SVGAGI. V was shortened by 4 bases and J by 4 bases, with 8 bases between the two germline ends. This CDR3 is built from 14 residues. CDR3 region: CASSFTRYNSPLHF. The CDR3 coding sequence is TGTGCCAGCAGTTTCACACGTTATAATTCACCCCTCCACTTT.

This clone was picked up one time. The rearrangement links TRBV5-5 to TRBJ1-2, with TRBD1 matching over 7 bases. The CDR3 length is 13 residues. With V trimmed by 4 bases and J by 4 bases, 4 bases remained unmatched. The germline gives CDR1 SGHKS, CDR2 YYEKEE (reference sequence). The CDR3 coding sequence is TGTGCCAGCAGCACAGGGGCCCCCTATGGCTACACCTTC. This gives the protein CASSTGAPYGYTF.

This clone showed up just once. The V gene is TRBV5-5, the J gene TRBJ2-7, with 10 bases matching TRBD1. The ends lost 3 bases at V and 6 bases at J; junction bases unmatched: 6. The CDR3 is 14 amino acids. Germline-derived CDR1 and CDR2 are SGHKS and YYEKEE (reference sequence). CDR3 coding DNA: TGTGCCAGCAGCTCACCCGGGACAGGGGTCGAGCAGTACTTC. Amino acid sequence: CASSSPGTGVEQYF. The variable domain in full, completed from reference TRBV5-5 and TRBJ2-7, reads DAGVTQSPTHLIKTRGQQVTLRCSPISGHKSVSWYQQVLGQGPQFIFQYYEKEERGRGNFPDRFSARQFPNYSSELNVNALLLGDSALYLCASSSPGTGVEQYFGPGTRLTVT.

This clone was counted a single time. The V gene is TRBV19, the J gene TRBJ1-2; D unclear. The CDR3 is made up of 16 amino acids. V lost 6 bases and J lost 5, with 22 bases in between. Germline V gives CDR1 LNHDA, CDR2 SQIVND (reference sequence). The CDR3 DNA is TGTGCCAGTAGCCCCCCCCCGGGGATTGGACCATATGGCTACACCTTC. As protein: CASSPPPGIGPYGYTF.

The genes are TRBV5-4 and TRBJ2-1, with D tentatively TRBD2 (5 bases). The CDR3 covers 17 residues. Trimming shortened V by 4 bases and J by 9 bases, and 26 bases separated the two germline ends. Germline CDR1 reads SGHNT; CDR2 reads YYREEE (reference sequence). The CDR3 coding sequence is TGTGCCAGCAGCCATAGCTTATCTTTATTCGGGATTGGTGAGCAGTTCTTC. Amino acid sequence: CASSHSLSLFGIGEQFF.